This T cell receptor (beta chain) is from a study of blood T cell repertoires in COVID-19. At the level of the study: T cells, B-cell-depleted T cells, or PBMCs supplied cDNA or gDNA.

This clone was observed a single time. The method was immunoSEQ multiplex PCR; TCRdb's version includes in-frame clones alone and lacks a portion of them. This sample has roughly 290,000 clones, with around 89% found just once. The CDR3 runs to 20 residues. Germline lookup yields CDR1 MDHEN and CDR2 SYDVKM. Trimming took 3 bases from V and 7 from J; bases not matched to a gene: 21. This clonotype originated in a man aged 25 to 40 with acute or convalescent COVID-19. This rearrangement joins TRBV28 to TRBJ2-5, with 12 bases identical to TRBD1. Sequencing was done on a sample of peripheral blood. The CDR3 DNA sequence: TGTGCCAGCAGTTTTCGAACACGCACCGGGACAGGGGGCGGGTGGGGGACCCAGTACTTC. Its protein is CASSFRTRTGTGGGWGTQYF.